The source of this T cell receptor beta chain is a study of blood T cells in healthy people across ages. For the second PCR, which ran for 7 to 11 cycles, a sample-barcoded 5' primer and a J-beta primer mix were used. TCRdb analysed the 5' RACE reads with MiXCR anew, one entry per CDR3 protein. Altogether about 640,000 distinct CDR3 sequences are present, around three fifths being singletons, with the ten largest covering over 30%. The CDR3 extends over 14 amino acids. Germline CDR1 SQVTM, CDR2 ANQGSEA. Study-wide findings and caveats: Samples with more naive T cells showed higher observed beta diversity. Nothing was known about donor CMV status, and this possibly confounded expanded clonotype changes. Naive and antigen-experienced cells were not separated, limiting conclusive comparison.

Each donor's blood draw was 7.5 to 10 milliliters of peripheral blood. Remarks on this clonotype: What it binds is not known.

The genes are TRBV29-1 and TRBJ2-1, with TRBD1 identical over 7 bases. The J call may be wrong; the DNA end is better matched by TRBJ2-7. The sequence was collected from a man in his 60s in good health. Material for sequencing was blood. The CDR3 is CSVGRTGAYNEQYF. In DNA form, the CDR3 reads TGCAGCGTTGGCCGGACAGGAGCTTACAATGAGCAGTACTTC.